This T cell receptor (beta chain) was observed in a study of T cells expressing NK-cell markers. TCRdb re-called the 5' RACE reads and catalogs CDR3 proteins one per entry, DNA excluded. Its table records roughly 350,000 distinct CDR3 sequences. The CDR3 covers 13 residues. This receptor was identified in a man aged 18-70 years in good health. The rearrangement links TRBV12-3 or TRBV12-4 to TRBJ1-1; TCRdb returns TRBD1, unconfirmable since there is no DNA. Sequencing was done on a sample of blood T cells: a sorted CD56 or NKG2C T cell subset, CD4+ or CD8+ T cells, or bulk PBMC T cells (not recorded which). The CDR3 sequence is CAVQRQDFWGAFF.